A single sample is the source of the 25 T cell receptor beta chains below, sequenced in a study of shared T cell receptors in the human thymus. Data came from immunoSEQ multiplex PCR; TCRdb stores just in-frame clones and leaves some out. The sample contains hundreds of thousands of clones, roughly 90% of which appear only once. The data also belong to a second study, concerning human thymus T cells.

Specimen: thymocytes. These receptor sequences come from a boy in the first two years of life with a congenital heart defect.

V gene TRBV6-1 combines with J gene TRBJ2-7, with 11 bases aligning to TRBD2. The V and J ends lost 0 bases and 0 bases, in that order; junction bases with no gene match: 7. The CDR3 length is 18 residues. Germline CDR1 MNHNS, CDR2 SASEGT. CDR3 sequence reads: CASSEATSGSPDSYEQYF. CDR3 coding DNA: TGTGCCAGCAGTGAAGCAACTAGCGGGAGCCCTGACTCCTACGAGCAGTACTTC.

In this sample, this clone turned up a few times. CDR3 nucleotide sequence: TGTGCCAGTAGTATAGGTACGAGGAACACTGAAGCTTTCTTT. Translated: CASSIGTRNTEAFF. The rearrangement links TRBV19 to TRBJ1-1; D is unclear. The CDR3 is 14 amino acids. Trimming cost V 1 base and J 1 base, with 7 bases left between them. Germline V gene data show CDR1 as LNHDA and CDR2 as SQIVND (reference sequence).

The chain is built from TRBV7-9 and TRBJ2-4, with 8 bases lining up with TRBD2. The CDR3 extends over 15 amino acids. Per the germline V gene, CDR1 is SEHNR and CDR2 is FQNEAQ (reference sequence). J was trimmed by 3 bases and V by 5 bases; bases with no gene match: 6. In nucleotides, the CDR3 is TGTGCCAGCAGCCAAAGCGGGAGTGACAAAAACATTCAGTACTTC. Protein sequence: CASSQSGSDKNIQYF.

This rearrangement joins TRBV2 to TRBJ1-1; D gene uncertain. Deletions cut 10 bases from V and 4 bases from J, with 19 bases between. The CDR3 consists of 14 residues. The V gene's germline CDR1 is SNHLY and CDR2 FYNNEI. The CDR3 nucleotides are TGTGCCACCGACGGACGGGAACGTGGCACTGAAGCTTTCTTT. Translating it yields CATDGRERGTEAFF.

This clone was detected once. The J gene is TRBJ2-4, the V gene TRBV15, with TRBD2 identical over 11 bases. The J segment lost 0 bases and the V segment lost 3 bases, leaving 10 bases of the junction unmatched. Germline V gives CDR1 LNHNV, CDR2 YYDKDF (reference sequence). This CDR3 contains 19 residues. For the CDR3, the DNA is TGTGCCACCAGCAGGGAGGGACTAGCGGCCCCCCTAGCCAAAAACATTCAGTACTTC. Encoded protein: CATSREGLAAPLAKNIQYF.

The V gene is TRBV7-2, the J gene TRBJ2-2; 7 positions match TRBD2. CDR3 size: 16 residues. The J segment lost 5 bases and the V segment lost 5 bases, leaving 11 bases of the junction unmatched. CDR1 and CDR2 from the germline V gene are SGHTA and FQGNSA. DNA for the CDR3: TGTGCCAGCAGCCTACCCCGTGCGGGGGTGACCGGGGAGCTGTTTTTT. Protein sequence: CASSLPRAGVTGELFF.

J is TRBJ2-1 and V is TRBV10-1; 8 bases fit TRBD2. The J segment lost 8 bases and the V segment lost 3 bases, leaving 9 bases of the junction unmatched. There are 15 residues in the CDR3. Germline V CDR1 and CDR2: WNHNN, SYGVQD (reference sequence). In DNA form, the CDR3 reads TGCGCCAGCAGTGACGACCGACTAGCGTGGGATGAGCAGTTCTTC. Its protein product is CASSDDRLAWDEQFF.

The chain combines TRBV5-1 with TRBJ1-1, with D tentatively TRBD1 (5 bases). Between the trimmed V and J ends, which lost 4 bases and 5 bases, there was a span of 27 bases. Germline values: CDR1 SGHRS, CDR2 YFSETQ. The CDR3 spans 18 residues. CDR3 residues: CASSPSERWGGKKTEAFF. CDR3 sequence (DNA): TGCGCCAGCAGCCCGTCGGAGAGGTGGGGCGGGAAAAAAACTGAAGCTTTCTTT.

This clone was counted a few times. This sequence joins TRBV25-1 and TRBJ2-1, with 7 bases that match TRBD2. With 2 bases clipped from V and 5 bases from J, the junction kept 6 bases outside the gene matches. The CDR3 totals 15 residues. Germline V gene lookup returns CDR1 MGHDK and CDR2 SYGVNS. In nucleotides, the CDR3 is TGTGCCAGCAGTGAAGGTGAGGCGGGAGACAATGAGCAGTTCTTC. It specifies CASSEGEAGDNEQFF.

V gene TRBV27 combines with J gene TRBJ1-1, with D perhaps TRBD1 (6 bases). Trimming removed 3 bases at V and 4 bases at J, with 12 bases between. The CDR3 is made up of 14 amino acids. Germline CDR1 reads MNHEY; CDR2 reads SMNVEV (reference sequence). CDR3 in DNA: TGTGCCAGCAGTTTCCAGGGGTGGAGCACTGAAGCTTTCTTT. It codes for CASSFQGWSTEAFF.

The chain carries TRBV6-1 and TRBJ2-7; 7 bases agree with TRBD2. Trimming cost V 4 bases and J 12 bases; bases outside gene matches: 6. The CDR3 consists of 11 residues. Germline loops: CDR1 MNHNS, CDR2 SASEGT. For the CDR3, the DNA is TGTGCCAGCAGTGTGGGCGGGAGAAGGTACTTC. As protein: CASSVGGRRYF.

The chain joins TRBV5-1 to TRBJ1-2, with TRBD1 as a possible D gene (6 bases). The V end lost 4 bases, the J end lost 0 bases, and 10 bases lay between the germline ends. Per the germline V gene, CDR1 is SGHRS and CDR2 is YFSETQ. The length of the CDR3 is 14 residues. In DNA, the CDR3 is TGCGCCAGCAGCGGGGGACAACCTAACTATGGCTACACCTTC. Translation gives CASSGGQPNYGYTF.

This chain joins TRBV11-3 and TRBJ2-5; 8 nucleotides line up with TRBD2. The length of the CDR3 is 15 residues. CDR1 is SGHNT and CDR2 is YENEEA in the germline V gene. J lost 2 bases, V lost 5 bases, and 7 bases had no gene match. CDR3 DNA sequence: TGTGCCAGCAGCCCCTGCTCTAGCGGGCAAGAGACCCAGTACTTC. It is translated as CASSPCSSGQETQYF.

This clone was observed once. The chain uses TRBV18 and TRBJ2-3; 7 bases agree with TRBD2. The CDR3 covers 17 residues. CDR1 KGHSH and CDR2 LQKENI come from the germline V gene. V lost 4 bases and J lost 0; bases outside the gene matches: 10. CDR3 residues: CASSRLPTGLSTDTQYF. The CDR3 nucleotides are TGTGCCAGCTCACGCCTCCCCACGGGACTAAGCACAGATACGCAGTATTTT.

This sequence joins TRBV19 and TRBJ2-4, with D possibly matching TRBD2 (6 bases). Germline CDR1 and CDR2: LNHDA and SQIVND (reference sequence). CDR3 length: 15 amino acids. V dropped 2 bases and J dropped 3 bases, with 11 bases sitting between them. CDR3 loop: CASSILWGVKNIQYF. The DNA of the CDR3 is TGTGCCAGTAGTATACTGTGGGGGGTCAAAAACATTCAGTACTTC.

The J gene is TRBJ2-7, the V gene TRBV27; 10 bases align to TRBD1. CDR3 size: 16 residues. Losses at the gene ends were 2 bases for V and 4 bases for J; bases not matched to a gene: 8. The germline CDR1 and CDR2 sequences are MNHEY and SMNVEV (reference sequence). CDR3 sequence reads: CASSLTPTGGRYEQYF. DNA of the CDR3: TGTGCCAGCAGTTTAACACCGACAGGGGGCAGGTACGAGCAGTACTTC.

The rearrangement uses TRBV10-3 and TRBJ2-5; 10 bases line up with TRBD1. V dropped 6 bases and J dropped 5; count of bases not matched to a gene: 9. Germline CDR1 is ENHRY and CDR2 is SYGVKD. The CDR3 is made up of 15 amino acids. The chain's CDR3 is CAISSRDRGQETQYF. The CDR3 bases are TGTGCCATCAGCAGCCGGGACAGGGGTCAGGAGACCCAGTACTTC.

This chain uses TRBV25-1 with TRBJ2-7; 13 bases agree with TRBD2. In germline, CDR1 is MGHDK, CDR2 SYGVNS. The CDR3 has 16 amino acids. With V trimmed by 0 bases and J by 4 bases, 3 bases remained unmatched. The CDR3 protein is CASSEYRTSGSYEQYF. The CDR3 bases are TGTGCCAGCAGTGAATATCGGACTAGCGGGAGTTACGAGCAGTACTTC.

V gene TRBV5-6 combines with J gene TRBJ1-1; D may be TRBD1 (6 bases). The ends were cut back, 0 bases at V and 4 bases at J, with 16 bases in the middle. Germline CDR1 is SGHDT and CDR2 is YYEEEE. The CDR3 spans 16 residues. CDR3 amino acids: CASSLAGSTGSTEAFF. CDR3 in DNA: TGTGCCAGCAGCTTGGCGGGCTCGACAGGTTCCACTGAAGCTTTCTTT.

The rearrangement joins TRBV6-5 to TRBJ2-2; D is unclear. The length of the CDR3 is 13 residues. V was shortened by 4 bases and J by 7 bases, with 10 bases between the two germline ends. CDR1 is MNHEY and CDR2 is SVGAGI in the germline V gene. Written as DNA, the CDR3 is TGTGCCAGCAGTTTTTGGTCCAGCGGGGAGCTGTTTTTT. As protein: CASSFWSSGELFF.

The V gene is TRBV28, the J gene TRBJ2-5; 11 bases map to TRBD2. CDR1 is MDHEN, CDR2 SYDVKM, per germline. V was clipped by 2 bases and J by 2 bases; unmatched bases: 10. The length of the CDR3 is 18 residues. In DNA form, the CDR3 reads TGTGCCAGCAGTTTAGAACTAGCGGGAGTTCTCCTTCAAGAGACCCAGTACTTC. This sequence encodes CASSLELAGVLLQETQYF.

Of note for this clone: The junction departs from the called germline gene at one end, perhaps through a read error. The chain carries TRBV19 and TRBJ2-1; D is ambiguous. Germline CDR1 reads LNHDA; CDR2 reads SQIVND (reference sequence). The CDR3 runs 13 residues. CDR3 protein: CASSLDPGNEQFF. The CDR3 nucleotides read TGTGCCAGTAGTCTAGACCCGGGCAATGAGCAGTTCTTC. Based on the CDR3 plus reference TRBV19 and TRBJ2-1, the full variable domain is DGGITQSPKYLFRKEGQNVTLSCEQNLNHDAMYWYRQDPGQGLRLIYYSQIVNDFQKGDIAEGYSVSREKKESFPLTVTSAQKNPTAFYLCASSLDPGNEQFFGPGTRLTVL.

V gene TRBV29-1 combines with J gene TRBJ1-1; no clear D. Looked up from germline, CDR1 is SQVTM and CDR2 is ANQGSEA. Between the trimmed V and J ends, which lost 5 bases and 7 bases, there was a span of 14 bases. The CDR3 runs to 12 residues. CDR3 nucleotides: TGCAGCGTTACGACGGCCCGGGATGAAGCTTTCTTT. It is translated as CSVTTARDEAFF.

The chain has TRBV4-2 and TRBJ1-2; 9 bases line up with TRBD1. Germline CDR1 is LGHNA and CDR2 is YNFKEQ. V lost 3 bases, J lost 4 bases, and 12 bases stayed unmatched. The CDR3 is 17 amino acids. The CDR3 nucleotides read TGTGCCAGCAGCCACCTCGAAAGTACAGGGGGCGCCTATGGCTACACCTTC. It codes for CASSHLESTGGAYGYTF.

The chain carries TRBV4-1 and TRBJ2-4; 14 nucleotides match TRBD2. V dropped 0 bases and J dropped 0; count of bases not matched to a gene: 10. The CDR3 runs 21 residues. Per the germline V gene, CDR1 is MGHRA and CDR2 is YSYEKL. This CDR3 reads CASSQESPGTSGSVAKNIQYF. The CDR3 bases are TGCGCCAGCAGCCAAGAATCCCCCGGGACTAGCGGGAGTGTAGCCAAAAACATTCAGTACTTC.